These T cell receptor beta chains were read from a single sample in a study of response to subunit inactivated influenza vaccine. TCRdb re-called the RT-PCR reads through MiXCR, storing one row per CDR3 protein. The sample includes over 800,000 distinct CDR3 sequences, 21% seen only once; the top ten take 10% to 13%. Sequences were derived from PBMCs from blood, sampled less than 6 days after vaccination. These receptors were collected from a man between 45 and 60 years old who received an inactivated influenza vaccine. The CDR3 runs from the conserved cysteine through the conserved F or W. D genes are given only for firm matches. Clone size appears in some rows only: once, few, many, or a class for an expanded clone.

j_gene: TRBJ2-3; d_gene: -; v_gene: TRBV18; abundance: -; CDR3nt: TGTGCCAGCTCTGTTCAGCCCACAGATACGCAGTATTTT; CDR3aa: CASSVQPTDTQYF
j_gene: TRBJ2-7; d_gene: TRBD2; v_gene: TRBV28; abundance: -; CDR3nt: TGTGCCAGCAGTTTATCTCGAGCTAGCGGGATTACGAAGTACTTC; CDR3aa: CASSLSRASGITKYF
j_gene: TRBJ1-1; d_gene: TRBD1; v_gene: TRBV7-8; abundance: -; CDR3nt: TGTGCCAGCAGCCAACAGGGGGTCGCTGAAGCTTTCTTT; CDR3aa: CASSQQGVAEAFF
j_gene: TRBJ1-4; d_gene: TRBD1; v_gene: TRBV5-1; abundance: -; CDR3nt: TGCGCCAGCAGCTTGTCTTGGACAGGGGGCGGCCTGGCTAATGAAAAACTGTTTTTT; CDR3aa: CASSLSWTGGGLANEKLFF
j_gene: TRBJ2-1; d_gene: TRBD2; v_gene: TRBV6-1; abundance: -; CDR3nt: TGTGCCTGCAGCAAAGAGTTCGCGGGAGAGGCCTACAATGAGCAGTTCTTC; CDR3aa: CACSKEFAGEAYNEQFF
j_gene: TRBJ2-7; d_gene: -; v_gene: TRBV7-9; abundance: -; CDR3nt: TGTGCCAGCAGCTTCCAGGGAGTCGAGCAGTACTTC; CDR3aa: CASSFQGVEQYF
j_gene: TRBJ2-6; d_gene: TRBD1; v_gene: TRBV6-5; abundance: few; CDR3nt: TGTGCCAGCAGTTACACCTGGGACAGGGCCCCATCTGGGGCCAACGTCCTGACTTTC; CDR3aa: CASSYTWDRAPSGANVLTF
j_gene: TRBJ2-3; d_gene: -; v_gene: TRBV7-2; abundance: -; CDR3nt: TGTGCCAGCAGCTTATATGTAGGAAGCACAGATACGCAGTATTTT; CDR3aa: CASSLYVGSTDTQYF
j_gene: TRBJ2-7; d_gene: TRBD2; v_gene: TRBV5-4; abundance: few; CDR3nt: TGTGCCAGCAGCACGGGACTAGAGTCCTCCGAGCAGTACTTC; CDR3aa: CASSTGLESSEQYF
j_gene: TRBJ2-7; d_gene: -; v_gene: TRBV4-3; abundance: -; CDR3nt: TGCGCCAGCAGCCAAGCACTAGGAGGGGGGTCCTACGAGCAGTACTTC; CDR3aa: CASSQALGGGSYEQYF
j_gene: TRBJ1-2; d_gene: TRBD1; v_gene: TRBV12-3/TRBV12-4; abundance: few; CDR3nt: TGTGCCAGCAGCGACCCGGGATCCTTCCGGGACAGGGGAGGCTACACCTTC; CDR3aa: CASSDPGSFRDRGGYTF
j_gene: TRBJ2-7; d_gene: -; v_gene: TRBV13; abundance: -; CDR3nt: TGTGCCAGCAGCTCCGGGACGGAAGAATACGAGCAGTACTTC; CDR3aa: CASSSGTEEYEQYF
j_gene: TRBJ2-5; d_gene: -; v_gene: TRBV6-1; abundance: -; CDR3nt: TGTGCCAGCAGTCGCCCGGGGAGACGACAAGAGACCCAGTACTTC; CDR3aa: CASSRPGRRQETQYF
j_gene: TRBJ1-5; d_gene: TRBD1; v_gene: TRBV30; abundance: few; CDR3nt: TGTGCCTGGAGAAGGGGGCAGGGGAACAATCAGCCCCAGCATTTT; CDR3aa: CAWRRGQGNNQPQHF
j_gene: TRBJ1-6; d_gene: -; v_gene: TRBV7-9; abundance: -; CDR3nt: TGTGCCAGCAGCTTTCCACAGGGCACCGGCCATTCACCCCTCCACTTT; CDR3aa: CASSFPQGTGHSPLHF
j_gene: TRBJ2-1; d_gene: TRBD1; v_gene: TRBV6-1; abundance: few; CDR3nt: TGTGCCAGCAGGACCCCGGGACAGGGATTGAGGAATGAGCAGTTCTTC; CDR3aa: CASRTPGQGLRNEQFF
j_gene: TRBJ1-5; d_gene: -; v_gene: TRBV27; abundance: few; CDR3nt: TGTGCCAGCAGTTTAAGGACTGGGGGAAGCAATCAGCCCCAGCATTTT; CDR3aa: CASSLRTGGSNQPQHF
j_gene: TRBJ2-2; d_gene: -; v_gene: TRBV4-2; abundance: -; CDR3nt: TGTGCCAGCAGCCAGGATAGTTTCTTTTCCGGGGAGCTGTTTTTT; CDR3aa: CASSQDSFFSGELFF
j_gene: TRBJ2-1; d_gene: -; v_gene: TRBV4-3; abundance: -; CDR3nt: TGCGCCAGCAGCCAACGCGTGGGCGGAGGAAGATACAATGAGCAGTTCTTC; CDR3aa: CASSQRVGGGRYNEQFF